The T cell receptor (beta chain) described here comes from a study of cytomegalovirus exposure and HLA in healthy donors. Concerning this clone: An end of the junction does not agree with germline; a read error may underlie this.

Both 60 Vbeta primers and 13 Jbeta primers went into the PCR. Produced via immunoSEQ multiplex PCR; TCRdb's table is partial and in-frame only. The repertoire holds about 130,000 clones, with more than 70% as singletons. The CDR3 spans 18 residues. Germline V CDR1 and CDR2: SGHAT, FQNNGV. Nominal health characterized the donors when sampled, though unrecorded immune exposures were likely. The TCR sequence derives from a man aged 25-45 years in good health and CMV-seronegative. Sequenced material: PBMCs. The V and J genes are TRBV11-2 and TRBJ2-7; TRBD2 matches 8 bases. CDR3 region: CASSLRRATGLVDYEQCF. DNA of the CDR3: TGTGCCAGCAGCCTCAGGAGGGCTACGGGACTAGTCGACTACGAGCAGTGCTTC.